These 32 T cell receptor beta chains were all obtained from the same sample, sequenced in a study of cytomegalovirus exposure and HLA in healthy donors. Clones were read by immunoSEQ multiplex PCR, and TCRdb kept only the in-frame ones, dropping some. Found here are 180,000 or so clones, approximately 86% of them singletons; the top ten hold about 7.7%. The sequenced sample consisted of PBMCs. The receptors were gathered from a man aged 30 to 45 in good health and CMV-seropositive.

In this sample, this clone turned up a few times. The chain links TRBV7-6 to TRBJ1-5, with D perhaps TRBD1 (5 bases). In germline, CDR1 is SGHVS, CDR2 FNYEAQ. Trimming took 5 bases from V and 3 from J, leaving 17 bases between them. This CDR3 is 16 amino acids long. The DNA of the CDR3 is TGTGCCAGCAGCCCCAGAGTCAGGGAGGACAATCAGCCCCAGCATTTT. This codes for CASSPRVREDNQPQHF.

The chain combines TRBV7-9 with TRBJ2-1, with TRBD2 matching 7 bases. Trimming removed 3 bases from V and 4 bases from J; junction bases left unmatched: 6. This CDR3 comprises 15 residues. CDR1 and CDR2 from the germline V gene are SEHNR and FQNEAQ (reference sequence). CDR3 in amino acids: CASSLGLAEYNEQFF. For the CDR3, the DNA is TGTGCCAGCAGCTTGGGGCTAGCGGAATACAATGAGCAGTTCTTC.

The chain uses TRBV9 and TRBJ1-1; perhaps TRBD1 as D (6 bases). CDR3 length equals 15 residues. Trimming stripped 0 bases from V and 2 bases from J, with 11 bases between. Germline V gene lookup returns CDR1 SGDLS and CDR2 YYNGEE. The CDR3 bases are TGTGCCAGCAGCGTAGACCCAGGGGAAAACACTGAAGCTTTCTTT. This translates into CASSVDPGENTEAFF.

V is TRBV19 and J is TRBJ1-2; possible D gene TRBD1, 6 bases. The germline V gene encodes CDR1 LNHDA and CDR2 SQIVND (reference sequence). The CDR3 extends over 14 amino acids. Trimming pared 3 bases from V and 6 bases from J, leaving 14 bases between. The CDR3 reads CASSIPGTSHGYTF. The CDR3 region has the DNA TGTGCCAGTAGTATCCCTGGGACAAGCCATGGCTACACCTTC. Using reference TRBV19 and TRBJ1-2 for the parts outside the CDR3, the full variable domain is DGGITQSPKYLFRKEGQNVTLSCEQNLNHDAMYWYRQDPGQGLRLIYYSQIVNDFQKGDIAEGYSVSREKKESFPLTVTSAQKNPTAFYLCASSIPGTSHGYTFGSGTRLTVV.

The CDR3 is CASSHGPDIAGANVLTF. DNA for the CDR3: TGTGCCAGCAGCCACGGGCCTGATATCGCTGGGGCCAACGTCCTGACTTTC. The rearrangement joins TRBV4-2 to TRBJ2-6; D remains unclear. The CDR3 covers 17 residues. V was shortened by 3 bases and J by 2 bases, with 14 bases between the two germline ends. Germline V gene data show CDR1 as LGHNA and CDR2 as YNFKEQ.

This chain links TRBV27 with TRBJ2-2; D may match TRBD1 or TRBD2 (5 bases each). Between the trimmed V and J ends, which lost 2 bases and 3 bases, there was a span of 10 bases. The CDR3 sequence is 15 residues long. CDR1 and CDR2 (germline): MNHEY, SMNVEV (reference sequence). CDR3 in amino acids: CASSLRGRDTGELFF. The CDR3 nucleotides read TGTGCCAGCAGTTTAAGGGGACGGGACACCGGGGAGCTGTTTTTT.

The rearrangement uses TRBV2 and TRBJ1-5, with D possibly matching TRBD1 (5 bases). V shed 7 bases and J shed 5 bases, with 24 bases lying between them. The germline V gene encodes CDR1 SNHLY and CDR2 FYNNEI. The CDR3 runs to 17 residues. The CDR3 reads CASKYGGNRVEDQPQHF. Written as DNA, the CDR3 is TGTGCCAGCAAATATGGGGGGAATCGTGTGGAGGATCAGCCCCAGCATTTT.

The rearrangement uses TRBV4-2 and TRBJ2-3; D is perhaps TRBD2 (6 bases). Per the germline V gene, CDR1 is LGHNA and CDR2 is YNFKEQ. The V gene lost 1 base and the J gene lost 4 bases, with 9 bases spanning the gap. This CDR3 contains 14 residues. The CDR3: CASSQGEVADTQYF. For the CDR3, the DNA is TGTGCCAGCAGCCAAGGGGAGGTAGCAGATACGCAGTATTTT.

This chain uses TRBV28 with TRBJ2-5, with D perhaps being TRBD1 or TRBD2 (7 bases each). This CDR3 is 13 amino acids long. Trimming took off 4 bases at V and 7 bases at J, with 13 bases between the two ends. The germline gives CDR1 MDHEN, CDR2 SYDVKM. The CDR3 bases are TGTGCCAGCAGTTCCGACAGGGAGGGGACCCAGTACTTC. This gives the protein CASSSDREGTQYF.

The chain links TRBV7-9 to TRBJ1-1; D perhaps matches TRBD1 (6 bases). Germline V lookup: CDR1 SEHNR, CDR2 FQNEAQ (reference sequence). The length of the CDR3 is 11 residues. Between the trimmed V and J ends, which lost 5 bases and 11 bases, there was a span of 12 bases. CDR3 in amino acids: CASSPTGWAFF. In DNA, the CDR3 is TGTGCCAGCAGCCCTACAGGGTGGGCTTTCTTT.

V usage is TRBV6-4 and J usage is TRBJ2-1; TRBD2 agrees at 14 bases. Germline V gene sequence: CDR1 MRHNA, CDR2 SNTAGT. The CDR3 runs to 15 residues. J gave up 8 bases and V 3 bases, and 3 bases lay outside the gene matches. The DNA for the CDR3 is TGTGCCAGCAGTGAACGACTAGCGGGGGGGCATGAGCAGTTCTTC. It specifies CASSERLAGGHEQFF.

The CDR3, as DNA: TGCGCCAGCAGCCAAGATCTGCGGAGGACTGAAGCTTTCTTT. It is translated as CASSQDLRRTEAFF. The chain joins TRBV4-3 to TRBJ1-1; no clear D gene. CDR3 size: 14 residues. V lost 0 bases and J 5 bases, leaving 10 bases between the germline ends. Germline assignment: CDR1 LGHNA and CDR2 YSLEER.

The rearrangement joins TRBV5-1 to TRBJ2-2; D ambiguous. Trimming removed 5 bases at V and 5 bases at J, with 16 bases between. This CDR3 spans 15 amino acids. Germline V lookup: CDR1 SGHRS, CDR2 YFSETQ. The CDR3 region is CASRYGVAGTGELFF. As DNA, the CDR3 is TGCGCCAGCAGATATGGGGTAGCCGGGACCGGGGAGCTGTTTTTT. The whole variable domain, remainder taken from reference TRBV5-1 and TRBJ2-2, is KAGVTQTPRYLIKTRGQQVTLSCSPISGHRSVSWYQQTPGQGLQFLFEYFSETQRNKGNFPGRFSGRQFSNSRSEMNVSTLELGDSALYLCASRYGVAGTGELFFGEGSRLTVL.

The CDR3 reads CASRDPKGRSYEQYF. The CDR3 DNA follows: TGTGCCAGCAGGGACCCCAAGGGACGGTCCTACGAGCAGTACTTC. J is TRBJ2-7 and V is TRBV27; the D gene could be TRBD1 or TRBD2 (5 bases each). CDR3 length: 15 residues. CDR1 is MNHEY, CDR2 SMNVEV, per germline (reference sequence). Between the trimmed V and J ends, which lost 6 bases and 1 base, there was a span of 16 bases.

This CDR3 reads CASSASWADNEQFF. The DNA for the CDR3 is TGTGCCAGCAGCGCGTCATGGGCGGACAATGAGCAGTTCTTC. The chain joins TRBV9 to TRBJ2-1; D remains unclear. The germline V and J ends were trimmed by 3 bases and 5 bases, with 12 bases remaining between them. CDR3 size: 14 residues. Germline V CDR1 and CDR2: SGDLS, YYNGEE.

This clone showed up many times. The chain carries TRBV5-5 and TRBJ1-2; 9 bases are a match to TRBD1. The CDR3 contains 14 residues. J gave up 5 bases and V 4 bases, and 6 bases lay outside the gene matches. Germline CDR1 is SGHKS and CDR2 is YYEKEE (reference sequence). CDR3 DNA: TGTGCCAGCAGCAGGGGACAGGGAGAGTATGGCTACACCTTC. It encodes CASSRGQGEYGYTF.

V usage is TRBV6-6 and J usage is TRBJ1-1; maybe TRBD1 (6 bases). Trimming removed 6 bases at V and 8 bases at J, with 10 bases between. Germline CDR1 and CDR2: MNHNY and SVGAGI (reference sequence). The CDR3 is made up of 11 amino acids. The CDR3 sequence is CASSHGQEAFF. In DNA, the CDR3 is TGTGCCAGCAGCCACGGACAGGAAGCTTTCTTT.

The rearrangement joins TRBV28 to TRBJ2-4; maybe TRBD1 (6 bases). This CDR3 has 16 residues. Germline V lookup: CDR1 MDHEN, CDR2 SYDVKM. V was clipped by 7 bases and J by 7 bases, with 23 bases between them. CDR3 in DNA: TGTGCCAGCACCTTCATGGGGGTCAGGGGTCGGAACATTCAGTACTTC. This gives the protein CASTFMGVRGRNIQYF.

This clone showed up just once. V and J are TRBV2 and TRBJ1-4, with a tentative D call TRBD1 (5 bases). The CDR3 covers 15 residues. V was clipped by 0 bases and J by 3 bases, with 8 bases between them. Looked up from germline, CDR1 is SNHLY and CDR2 is FYNNEI. CDR3 in DNA: TGTGCCAGCAGTGAAGCGGAGGGGTCTAATGAAAAACTGTTTTTT. Amino acids: CASSEAEGSNEKLFF.

The genes are TRBV18 and TRBJ2-7; tentative D call: TRBD1 (6 bases). Looked up from germline, CDR1 is KGHSH and CDR2 is LQKENI. The CDR3 runs to 14 residues. Trimming stripped 3 bases from V and 2 bases from J, with 11 bases between. The CDR3 nucleotides are TGTGCCAGCTCACCCAGGGGACGTGCCTACGAGCAGTACTTC. Protein product: CASSPRGRAYEQYF.

Concerning this clone: One end of the junction is discordant with germline, which a read error may explain. The V call is TRBV30, the J call TRBJ1-6; 9 bases fit TRBD1. Germline-derived CDR1 and CDR2 are GTSNPN and SVGIG (reference sequence). This CDR3 has 13 residues. The CDR3 reads CAWSTGQGTGVLF. For the CDR3, the DNA is TGTGCCTGGAGTACGGGACAGGGCACCGGGGTGTTGTTT. The full variable domain, its missing parts supplied by reference TRBV30 and TRBJ1-6, is SQTIHQWPATLVQPVGSPLSLECTVEGTSNPNLYWYRQAAGRGLQLLFYSVGIGQISSEVPQNLSASRPQDRQFILSSKKLLLSDSGFYLCAWSTGQGTGVLFGNGTRLTVT.

The chain joins TRBV20-1 to TRBJ1-2, with D maybe TRBD1 (5 bases). The V end was cut by 0 bases, the J end by 8 bases, with 7 bases between. The length of the CDR3 is 11 residues. CDR1 DFQATT and CDR2 SNEGSKA come from the germline V gene (reference sequence). As DNA, the CDR3 is TGCAGTGCTAGAGATCGGGGGGGCTACACCTTC. It codes for CSARDRGGYTF.

CDR3: CASSQGYSLRSNEQFF. CDR3 coding DNA: TGCGCCAGCAGCCAAGGATACTCCTTGCGGAGCAATGAGCAGTTCTTC. The J gene is TRBJ2-1, the V gene TRBV4-1; no clear D gene. V lost 1 base, J lost 6 bases, and 16 bases lay in between. Germline V gene data show CDR1 as MGHRA and CDR2 as YSYEKL. This CDR3 is 16 amino acids long.

V usage is TRBV28 and J usage is TRBJ2-1; D is possibly TRBD2 (6 bases). The CDR3 runs 17 residues. The germline gives CDR1 MDHEN, CDR2 SYDVKM. The V end was cut by 5 bases, the J end by 4 bases, with 21 bases between. For the CDR3, the DNA is TGTGCCAGCAGTCCCCCCGCGGCGGGACCCCTATACAATGAGCAGTTCTTC. Protein: CASSPPAAGPLYNEQFF.

Comment on this clone: This likely came from a read error, as a far larger clone is one base away. The rearrangement links TRBV7-2 to TRBJ2-7; D is unclear. Germline lookup yields CDR1 SGHTA and CDR2 FQGNSA. The CDR3 has 12 amino acids. The ends were cut back, 3 bases at V and 3 bases at J, with 6 bases in the middle. The CDR3 region is CASSFDGYEQYF. Here the CDR3 DNA reads TGTGCCAGCAGCTTTGACGGCTACGAGCAGTACTTC.

J is TRBJ2-3 and V is TRBV29-1; a weak D match, TRBD2 (5 bases). Trimming removed 7 bases from V and 6 bases from J, with 23 bases in between. CDR1 SQVTM and CDR2 ANQGSEA come from the germline V gene. CDR3 length: 15 residues. The chain's CDR3 is CSATPLWGIADTQYF. CDR3 coding DNA: TGCAGCGCAACTCCATTGTGGGGAATAGCGGATACGCAGTATTTT.

This clone has only a few counts. The chain recombines TRBV5-5 with TRBJ2-7; D possibly corresponds to TRBD2 (5 bases). The germline V gene has CDR1 SGHKS and CDR2 YYEKEE (reference sequence). V lost 4 bases to trimming and J lost 1 base, with 21 bases between them. The CDR3 runs 17 residues. CDR3: CASSLRSAGGLSYEQYF. DNA of the CDR3: TGTGCCAGCAGCCTCAGGTCGGCCGGCGGGCTTTCCTACGAGCAGTACTTC.

The CDR3 sequence is CASSVRSSGRAGTGELFF. CDR3 nucleotides: TGTGCCAGCAGCGTAAGGAGTAGCGGGAGGGCGGGGACCGGGGAGCTGTTTTTT. The V and J genes are TRBV9 and TRBJ2-2; 11 bases line up with TRBD2. Germline V CDR1 and CDR2: SGDLS, YYNGEE. This CDR3 has 18 amino acids. V lost 1 base, J lost 5 bases, and 10 bases stayed unmatched.

The J gene is TRBJ1-1, the V gene TRBV18; D gene unclear. The CDR3 loop spans 13 amino acids. CDR1 and CDR2 from the germline V gene are KGHSH and LQKENI. Trimming removed 0 bases at V and 1 base at J, with 3 bases between. CDR3 region: CASSPPPNTEAFF. DNA of the CDR3: TGTGCCAGCTCACCACCTCCGAACACTGAAGCTTTCTTT. The variable domain in full, completed from reference TRBV18 and TRBJ1-1, reads NAGVMQNPRHLVRRRGQEARLRCSPMKGHSHVYWYRQLPEEGLKFMVYLQKENIIDESGMPKERFSAEFPKEGPSILRIQQVVRGDSAAYFCASSPPPNTEAFFGQGTRLTVV.

This chain joins TRBV29-1 and TRBJ2-3; 7 bases match TRBD1. There are 15 residues in the CDR3. Germline V gene lookup returns CDR1 SQVTM and CDR2 ANQGSEA. Germline trimming cut 3 bases from V and 2 bases from J; bases unmatched to any gene: 8. As DNA, the CDR3 is TGCAGCGTTGAGGCCCGGGACAGAACCACAGATACGCAGTATTTT. Amino acids: CSVEARDRTTDTQYF.

The V gene is TRBV27, the J gene TRBJ1-5; D remains unclear. V was pared by 5 bases and J by 2 bases, with 7 bases between. Looked up from germline, CDR1 is MNHEY and CDR2 is SMNVEV (reference sequence). The CDR3 has 13 amino acids. CDR3 coding DNA: TGTGCCAGCAGTCCCGGGCGCAATCAGCCCCAGCATTTT. As protein: CASSPGRNQPQHF.

The chain recombines TRBV6-5 with TRBJ1-4; the D is unclear. This CDR3 is built from 13 residues. CDR1 is MNHEY and CDR2 is SVGAGI in the germline V gene. V was trimmed by 11 bases and J by 2 bases, leaving 12 bases between them. The CDR3 DNA sequence: TGTGCCTCCGCTCGGGTCACTAATGAAAAACTGTTTTTT. Its protein product is CASARVTNEKLFF.